This is a list of T cell receptor beta chains from one sample in a study of cytomegalovirus exposure and HLA in healthy donors. Only in-frame clones appear in the TCRdb table, and some are missing; sequencing was by immunoSEQ multiplex PCR. Of roughly 150,000 clones detected, 94% appear once; the ten largest clones hold approximately 2%. The sequencing sample was made of PBMCs. Receptors were obtained from a man younger than 35 in good health and CMV-seropositive. Both conserved end residues are part of each CDR3. Fields, in order: J gene, D gene, V gene, clone size, CDR3 length, CDR3 protein, CDR3 DNA. D genes are given only for firm matches. Not all rows give a size; the values are once, few, many and, for expanded clones, a class.

TRBJ1-5,-,TRBV18,-,14,CASSPDLREQPQHF,TGTGCCAGCTCACCAGATTTGAGGGAGCAGCCCCAGCATTTT
TRBJ1-6,TRBD1,TRBV27,-,15,CASSPTGLVGSPLHF,TGTGCCAGCAGTCCGACAGGGCTCGTTGGTTCACCCCTCCACTTT
TRBJ1-4,-,TRBV11-2,-,17,CASSLMGVAGALEKLFF,TGTGCCAGCAGCCTAATGGGTGTAGCGGGGGCGCTTGAAAAACTGTTTTTT
TRBJ2-1,TRBD1,TRBV27,once,15,CASSPGTGPYNEQFF,TGTGCCAGCAGCCCGGGGACAGGGCCCTACAATGAGCAGTTCTTC
TRBJ2-7,-,TRBV2,-,13,CASSELQPTEQYF,TGTGCCAGCAGTGAACTACAGCCCACCGAGCAGTACTTC
TRBJ2-2,-,TRBV2,-,16,CASSIRGGGLTGELFF,TGTGCCAGCAGCATCAGAGGTGGGGGCCTGACCGGGGAGCTGTTTTTT
TRBJ1-2,-,TRBV21-1,-,13,CASSNRQINGYTF,TGTGCCAGCAGCAATCGCCAGATCAATGGCTACACCTTC
TRBJ1-1,-,TRBV2,-,13,CASTKDEGTEAFF,TGTGCCAGCACCAAAGATGAGGGCACTGAAGCTTTCTTT
TRBJ2-5,TRBD2,TRBV28,-,15,CASSPTAGVQETQYF,TGTGCCAGCAGTCCTACGGCGGGGGTCCAAGAGACCCAGTACTTC
TRBJ2-1,TRBD2,TRBV19,once,13,CASSMTSEGEQFF,TGTGCCAGTAGTATGACTAGCGAAGGTGAGCAGTTCTTC
TRBJ2-5,TRBD2,TRBV6-1,once,15,CARHRRTSGRKTQYF,TGTGCCAGACACAGGAGGACTAGCGGGAGAAAGACCCAGTACTTC
TRBJ2-6,-,TRBV7-8,-,19,CASRKRAGKGSSGANVLTF,TGTGCCAGCAGAAAACGGGCAGGGAAGGGTAGCTCTGGGGCCAACGTCCTGACTTTC
TRBJ2-1,TRBD2,TRBV27,once,15,CASSSGTSGSNEQFF,TGTGCCAGCAGTTCAGGGACTAGCGGTAGCAATGAGCAGTTCTTC
TRBJ1-2,TRBD1,TRBV18,-,13,CASSPTGGDGYTF,TGTGCCAGCTCACCTACAGGGGGCGACGGCTACACCTTC
TRBJ1-6,TRBD1,TRBV10-3,-,16,CAISPDRGTYNSPLHF,TGTGCCATCAGTCCGGACAGGGGGACTTATAATTCACCCCTCCACTTT
TRBJ1-1,-,TRBV9,medium-sized,16,CASSVGDIPMNTEAFF,TGTGCCAGCAGCGTAGGGGACATACCCATGAACACTGAAGCTTTCTTT
TRBJ2-1,-,TRBV5-1,-,13,CASSLAVTGEQFF,TGCGCCAGCAGCTTGGCCGTAACGGGTGAGCAGTTCTTC
TRBJ1-2,TRBD1,TRBV28,-,16,CASSQAPGTGRDGYTF,TGTGCCAGCAGTCAGGCTCCCGGGACAGGGCGGGATGGCTACACCTTC
TRBJ2-1,-,TRBV27,-,13,CASRGSSYNEQFF,TGTGCCAGTAGGGGTAGCTCCTACAATGAGCAGTTCTTC
TRBJ1-2,TRBD1,TRBV9,once,15,CASSVERGQGHGYTF,TGTGCCAGCAGCGTAGAAAGAGGACAGGGACATGGCTACACCTTC
TRBJ2-7,-,TRBV14,-,15,CASSPLGLETYEQYF,TGTGCCAGCAGCCCTTTGGGACTGGAGACCTACGAGCAGTACTTC
TRBJ2-1,TRBD2,TRBV11-2,-,17,CASSLDLAGGPGNEQFF,TGTGCCAGCAGCTTAGATCTGGCGGGAGGGCCTGGGAATGAGCAGTTCTTC
TRBJ1-2,-,TRBV7-8,-,14,CASSLGPGGHGYTF,TGTGCCAGCAGCTTAGGTCCCGGCGGCCATGGCTACACCTTC
TRBJ1-2,TRBD1,TRBV4-1,once,16,CASSPQGGLGGYGYTF,TGCGCCAGCAGCCCTCAGGGGGGTCTTGGCGGATATGGCTACACCTTC
TRBJ2-1,-,TRBV11-2,-,15,CASSRSFSYANEQFF,TGTGCCAGCAGCCGATCTTTCTCCTATGCCAATGAGCAGTTCTTC
TRBJ2-1,TRBD2,TRBV30,-,13,CAWTGLTYNEQFF,TGTGCCTGGACGGGACTAACATACAATGAGCAGTTCTTC
TRBJ2-7,-,TRBV29-1,-,15,CSVVRGASSSYEQYF,TGCAGCGTTGTAAGGGGCGCCTCGAGCTCCTACGAGCAGTACTTC
TRBJ1-5,-,TRBV5-4,-,12,CASSFGNQPQHF,TGTGCCAGCAGCTTCGGCAATCAGCCCCAGCATTTT
TRBJ2-1,-,TRBV7-8,-,16,CASSTKTGWTWNEQFF,TGTGCCAGCAGCACCAAGACAGGTTGGACTTGGAATGAGCAGTTCTTC
TRBJ2-1,TRBD1,TRBV7-2,-,12,CASSLADRPQFF,TGTGCCAGCAGCTTAGCGGACAGGCCGCAGTTCTTC
TRBJ2-7,-,TRBV5-6,-,15,CASSLQGISSYEQYF,TGTGCCAGCAGCCTCCAGGGAATAAGCTCCTACGAGCAGTACTTC
TRBJ1-4,-,TRBV28,-,15,CASSFATAPNEKLFF,TGTGCCAGCAGTTTTGCGACAGCCCCTAATGAAAAACTGTTTTTT
TRBJ1-1,TRBD1,TRBV13,-,16,CASSSFGYRGNTEAFF,TGTGCCAGCAGCTCGTTCGGGTACAGGGGAAATACTGAAGCTTTCTTT
TRBJ1-6,-,TRBV28,-,18,CASSLGIITGPDNSPLHF,TGTGCCAGCAGTTTGGGGATTATAACAGGGCCGGATAATTCACCCCTCCACTTT
TRBJ1-1,TRBD1,TRBV28,-,14,CASTETGSNTEAFF,TGTGCCAGCACCGAGACAGGGTCTAACACTGAAGCTTTCTTT
TRBJ2-7,TRBD2,TRBV27,-,14,CASSENSGSSEQYF,TGTGCCAGCAGTGAAAATAGCGGGAGCTCCGAGCAGTACTTC
TRBJ1-2,-,TRBV5-4,-,12,CAFRGVNYGYTF,TGTGCCTTCAGAGGTGTAAACTATGGCTACACCTTC
TRBJ2-1,TRBD2,TRBV6-1,-,14,CASAGRQGYNEQFF,TGTGCCAGCGCCGGGAGGCAGGGATACAATGAGCAGTTCTTC
TRBJ2-7,TRBD1,TRBV5-1,-,16,CASSLAWTGSSYEQYF,TGCGCCAGCAGCTTGGCTTGGACAGGGAGCTCCTACGAGCAGTACTTC
TRBJ2-2,-,TRBV19,-,15,CASSIWRHLPGELFF,TGTGCCAGTAGTATTTGGCGACACCTCCCCGGGGAGCTGTTTTTT
TRBJ2-1,TRBD1,TRBV19,many,15,CASSQAGTAYNEQFF,TGTGCCAGTAGTCAAGCCGGGACAGCCTACAATGAGCAGTTCTTC